These 13 T cell receptor beta chains were all obtained from the same sample, sequenced in a study of cytomegalovirus exposure and HLA in healthy donors. The assay was immunoSEQ multiplex PCR, and TCRdb's table has in-frame clones only and misses some. The table lists about 73,000 clones, around 96% of them singletons. Specimen: PBMCs. The receptors stem from a man aged 18-30 years in good health and CMV-seronegative.

The chain combines TRBV2 with TRBJ1-1; D not resolved. CDR1 and CDR2 (germline): SNHLY, FYNNEI. The CDR3 covers 13 residues. The V and J ends lost 7 bases and 2 bases respectively, with 11 bases between them. As DNA, the CDR3 is TGTGCCAGCATCCTCATCCTAAACACTGAAGCTTTCTTT. It is translated as CASILILNTEAFF.

The CDR3 protein is CSVLGAGGFAYEQYF. The CDR3 nucleotides are TGCAGCGTGCTGGGGGCAGGCGGTTTTGCCTACGAGCAGTACTTC. The chain employs TRBV29-1 and TRBJ2-7; D perhaps matches TRBD1 (6 bases). The germline gives CDR1 SQVTM, CDR2 ANQGSEA. CDR3 length equals 15 residues. The V and J ends lost 6 bases and 2 bases respectively, with 20 bases between them.

CDR3 sequence: CASSFKGGGNTIYF. The CDR3 nucleotides are TGTGCCAGCAGTTTTAAAGGGGGCGGAAACACCATATATTTT. The rearrangement uses TRBV27 and TRBJ1-3; TRBD1 matches at 7 bases. Germline V gene data show CDR1 as MNHEY and CDR2 as SMNVEV (reference sequence). V shed 3 bases, J shed 4 bases, and the junction held 3 bases outside the gene matches. This CDR3 region has 14 residues.

The rearrangement joins TRBV6-5 to TRBJ1-1; 7 positions match TRBD1. Germline values: CDR1 MNHEY, CDR2 SVGAGI. V gave up 5 bases and J gave up 1 base; unmatched junction bases: 7. The CDR3 runs to 15 residues. The CDR3 spells CASSTATGWNTEAFF. CDR3 DNA: TGTGCCAGCAGTACGGCGACAGGGTGGAACACTGAAGCTTTCTTT.

The rearrangement uses TRBV7-2 and TRBJ2-1, with 9 bases lining up with TRBD2. V lost 5 bases and J lost 4; bases outside the gene matches: 6. CDR1 is SGHTA and CDR2 is FQGNSA in the germline V gene. The CDR3 consists of 15 residues. This CDR3 reads CASSNQRGAYNEQFF. CDR3 DNA sequence: TGTGCCAGCAGCAACCAGCGGGGGGCGTACAATGAGCAGTTCTTC.

This chain joins TRBV10-1 and TRBJ2-7; the match to TRBD1 covers 9 bases. Losses at the gene ends were 2 bases for V and 5 bases for J; bases not matched to a gene: 4. The germline V gene encodes CDR1 WNHNN and CDR2 SYGVQD (reference sequence). The CDR3 has 14 amino acids. This CDR3 reads CASSEAGQGNEQYF. For the CDR3, the DNA is TGCGCCAGCAGTGAGGCGGGACAGGGAAACGAGCAGTACTTC.

The CDR3 nucleotides read TGTGCCAGCAGTGAGGGACAGGGGTCGGCTTTCTTT. This sequence encodes CASSEGQGSAFF. The rearrangement uses TRBV25-1 and TRBJ1-1; 10 bases map to TRBD1. The germline gives CDR1 MGHDK, CDR2 SYGVNS. CDR3 length: 12 residues. V trimming: 3 bases; J trimming: 11 bases; junction bases outside the gene matches: 3.

J is TRBJ1-1 and V is TRBV5-6; 10 bases are a match to TRBD1. V shed 1 base and J 5 bases; nucleotides not matched to a gene: 2. The CDR3 has 14 residues. Germline V gene sequence: CDR1 SGHDT, CDR2 YYEEEE. CDR3 in amino acids: CASSLRQGATEAFF. Written as DNA, the CDR3 is TGTGCCAGCAGCTTGAGACAGGGGGCGACTGAAGCTTTCTTT.

This clone was observed a single time. This chain connects TRBV2 to TRBJ2-7; D might be TRBD2 (6 bases). The V end lost 11 bases, the J end lost 0 bases, and 14 bases lay between the germline ends. The germline gives CDR1 SNHLY, CDR2 FYNNEI. This CDR3 region has 13 residues. CDR3 in amino acids: CARRDSYSYEQYF. The CDR3 nucleotides are TGTGCCCGCCGGGACTCCTACTCCTACGAGCAGTACTTC.

The chain carries TRBV27 and TRBJ2-5; the D is unclear. Per the germline V gene, CDR1 is MNHEY and CDR2 is SMNVEV (reference sequence). The CDR3 consists of 13 residues. V was trimmed by 8 bases and J by 5 bases, leaving 15 bases between them. CDR3 protein: CASSPFGAETQYF. CDR3 sequence (DNA): TGTGCCAGCTCCCCCTTTGGAGCGGAGACCCAGTACTTC.

The chain joins TRBV15 to TRBJ2-7; 9 positions agree with TRBD1. CDR3 length: 14 amino acids. The germline V gene encodes CDR1 LNHNV and CDR2 YYDKDF (reference sequence). V shed 5 bases, J shed 6 bases, and the junction held 8 bases outside the gene matches. CDR3 DNA sequence: TGTGCCACCAGCGACCGGGACAGGGCACGCGAGCAGTACTTC. This translates into CATSDRDRAREQYF.

The V and J genes are TRBV18 and TRBJ2-1, with D possibly matching TRBD2 (6 bases). The germline V and J ends were trimmed by 8 bases and 3 bases, with 14 bases remaining between them. The CDR3 spans 14 residues. Germline V gives CDR1 KGHSH, CDR2 LQKENI. The CDR3 sequence: CASLSRGNYNEQFF. The CDR3 DNA sequence: TGTGCCAGCCTCAGTCGGGGGAACTACAATGAGCAGTTCTTC. Complete variable domain (other parts from reference TRBV18 and TRBJ2-1): NAGVMQNPRHLVRRRGQEARLRCSPMKGHSHVYWYRQLPEEGLKFMVYLQKENIIDESGMPKERFSAEFPKEGPSILRIQQVVRGDSAAYFCASLSRGNYNEQFFGPGTRLTVL.

With respect to this clone: The junction departs from germline at one end; a sequencing error may be responsible. The chain uses TRBV18 and TRBJ1-2, with 7 positions matching TRBD1. The germline V gene has CDR1 KGHSH and CDR2 LQKENI. The CDR3 is made up of 14 amino acids. CDR3 residues: CASSPPGGAFEIAF. CDR3 coding DNA: TGTGCCAGCTCACCACCAGGGGGCGCTTTTGAAATCGCCTTC.